The rows below give T cell receptor beta chains drawn from one sample of a study of beta chain features in type 1 diabetes. Assay used: immunoSEQ multiplex PCR; TCRdb lists only in-frame clones, some missing. The table lists about 640,000 clones, roughly 12% of them singletons, with around 0.12% in the top ten. Specimen: naive CD4+ T cells from blood. These receptors came from a man in his thirties or forties with type 1 diabetes. Each CDR3 is given without its conserved first and last residue. A D gene is named only where the DNA matches it firmly.

CDR3 protein | V gene | D gene
SVDGDWHTDTQY | TRBV29-1 | .
ASSQDRIESHEQY | TRBV4-3 | .
SAQTGSGELF | TRBV29-1 | TRBD1
ASSVEGSGTGILYGYT | TRBV9 | TRBD1
ASSLTTGAGADTQY | TRBV7-7 | .
ASSQALRTDTQY | TRBV4-3 | .
ASSPDRSLEKQY | TRBV7-9 | .
ASSEGQGPGYQPQH | TRBV5-1 | TRBD1
ASSLLARENTGELF | TRBV5-1 | .
ASSLTGNYEQY | TRBV9 | .
ASSPPSRYETGELF | TRBV18 | .
ASSLREAETQY | TRBV4-2 | .
ASSLLRSETGVTYEQY | TRBV7-2 | .
ASIRSLQETQY | TRBV6-1 | .
ASSDPGTGLLNEQF | TRBV10-1 | TRBD1
ASIDLAYEQY | TRBV25-1 | .
ASSIGQRIDTQY | TRBV19 | .
ASAGQIQETQY | TRBV19 | .
ASSQTSAAAQETQY | TRBV4-2 | TRBD2
ATSRVPRYRGYT | TRBV15 | .
ASTPGQGYGETQY | TRBV28 | TRBD1
ASSIPTMGNRYGYT | TRBV19 | .
ASSVVPGVNSPLH | TRBV9 | .
AWSVRSESEQY | TRBV30 | .
ASSSRQVGD | TRBV28 | .
ASIGGKNTGELF | TRBV6-6 | .
ASSLPGSGKEKLF | TRBV4-3 | .
ASRPTGRIYEQY | TRBV28 | .
ASSARQGVSYNEQF | TRBV9 | TRBD1
ASSLDTGYSGNTIY | TRBV4-2 | .
SVTHLAGGRSRDTQY | TRBV29-1 | TRBD2
SVETGTGPYEQY | TRBV29-1 | TRBD1
ASRRTRSGLSEQF | TRBV2 | TRBD2
ASSARQGVRGANYGYT | TRBV27 | TRBD1
ASSLAAHYEQY | TRBV5-1 | .
ASSVTGQGPYEQY | TRBV9 | TRBD1
ASSPPSGGGSAF | TRBV18 | .
ASSLSQVNTEAF | TRBV28 | .
ASSFTNQGEKF | TRBV7-7 | TRBD1
ATRGQGATDTQY | TRBV6-5 | TRBD1
ASSAGQGSGTQY | TRBV2 | TRBD1
ASSSTLSTDTQY | TRBV7-9 | .
ASSSVLENSPLH | TRBV9 | .
AWRGPTGRLPYGYT | TRBV30 | .